This is a list of T cell receptor beta chains from one sample in a study of response to subunit inactivated influenza vaccine. TCRdb passed the RT-PCR reads through MiXCR, listing each CDR3 protein once. This repertoire shows around 480,000 distinct CDR3 sequences, roughly 9.7% found once; its top ten account for over 9.5%. The sequences come from PBMCs from blood, collected roughly 6 weeks after vaccination. The receptors here all came from a man in his fifties who received an inactivated influenza vaccine. CDR3s include the opening cysteine and the closing phenylalanine or tryptophan. Fields, in order: clone size, J gene, D gene, CDR3 length, V gene, CDR3 protein, CDR3 DNA. D genes are given only for firm matches. The size entry is marked missing in some rows and otherwise reads once, few, many or a size class.

abundance: few
j_gene: TRBJ2-1
d_gene: -
len: 15
v_gene: TRBV6-5
CDR3aa: CASSYVAGWGNEQFF
CDR3nt: TGTGCCAGCAGTTACGTGGCAGGTTGGGGCAATGAGCAGTTCTTC

abundance: many
j_gene: TRBJ2-1
d_gene: -
len: 15
v_gene: TRBV6-5
CDR3aa: CASSYMAVSYNEQFF
CDR3nt: TGTGCCAGCAGTTACATGGCAGTATCCTACAATGAGCAGTTCTTC

abundance: few
j_gene: TRBJ2-5
d_gene: -
len: 14
v_gene: TRBV9
CDR3aa: CASSSGIARETQYF
CDR3nt: TGTGCCAGCAGCTCAGGGATAGCACGGGAGACCCAGTACTTC

abundance: -
j_gene: TRBJ1-4
d_gene: -
len: 14
v_gene: TRBV5-1
CDR3aa: CASSLDNPREKLFF
CDR3nt: TGCGCCAGCAGCTTGGATAACCCGCGTGAAAAACTGTTTTTT

abundance: many
j_gene: TRBJ2-2
d_gene: TRBD2
len: 17
v_gene: TRBV20-1
CDR3aa: CSARSLETSYDTGELFF
CDR3nt: TGCAGTGCTAGATCCCTAGAGACTAGCTACGACACCGGGGAGCTGTTTTTT

abundance: -
j_gene: TRBJ1-4
d_gene: -
len: 16
v_gene: TRBV4-1
CDR3aa: CASSPFGGSTNEKLFF
CDR3nt: TGCGCCAGCAGCCCATTCGGGGGATCAACTAATGAAAAACTGTTTTTT

abundance: -
j_gene: TRBJ2-7
d_gene: -
len: 12
v_gene: TRBV20-1
CDR3aa: CSAMTGSYEQYF
CDR3nt: TGCAGTGCCATGACAGGCTCCTACGAGCAGTACTTC

abundance: few
j_gene: TRBJ2-2
d_gene: -
len: 14
v_gene: TRBV11-3
CDR3aa: CASSLPGTTGELFF
CDR3nt: TGTGCCAGCAGCCTCCCGGGGACGACCGGGGAGCTGTTTTTT

abundance: many
j_gene: TRBJ1-2
d_gene: TRBD1
len: 14
v_gene: TRBV5-5
CDR3aa: CASHLDRGFYGYTF
CDR3nt: TGTGCCAGCCACTTGGACAGGGGGTTCTATGGCTACACCTTC

abundance: few
j_gene: TRBJ2-3
d_gene: -
len: 14
v_gene: TRBV28
CDR3aa: CASSSNSRSDTQYF
CDR3nt: TGTGCCAGCAGTTCAAACAGCCGGTCTGATACGCAGTATTTT

abundance: many
j_gene: TRBJ1-1
d_gene: -
len: 13
v_gene: TRBV27
CDR3aa: CASSLYKHTEAFF
CDR3nt: TGTGCCAGCAGTTTGTACAAGCACACTGAAGCTTTCTTT

abundance: many
j_gene: TRBJ1-5
d_gene: -
len: 15
v_gene: TRBV5-5
CDR3aa: CASSFLVGGNQPQHF
CDR3nt: TGTGCCAGCAGCTTTTTGGTGGGGGGCAATCAGCCCCAGCATTTT

abundance: few
j_gene: TRBJ2-3
d_gene: -
len: 11
v_gene: TRBV10-3
CDR3aa: CAISEGDTQYF
CDR3nt: TGTGCCATCAGTGAGGGAGATACGCAGTATTTT

abundance: many
j_gene: TRBJ2-5
d_gene: TRBD1
len: 14
v_gene: TRBV7-2
CDR3aa: CASSSTGGGETQYF
CDR3nt: TGTGCCAGCAGCTCGACAGGGGGCGGAGAGACCCAGTACTTC

abundance: few
j_gene: TRBJ1-1
d_gene: TRBD1
len: 16
v_gene: TRBV5-1
CDR3aa: CASSLGSWGRGTEAFF
CDR3nt: TGCGCCAGCAGCTTGGGCTCGTGGGGCAGGGGGACTGAAGCTTTCTTT

abundance: -
j_gene: TRBJ2-7
d_gene: -
len: 14
v_gene: TRBV7-3
CDR3aa: CASSLNVGGYEQYF
CDR3nt: TGTGCCAGCAGTTTAAACGTGGGGGGTTACGAGCAGTACTTC

abundance: -
j_gene: TRBJ1-1
d_gene: -
len: 14
v_gene: TRBV7-8
CDR3aa: CASSKMDVNTEAFF
CDR3nt: TGTGCCAGCAGCAAAATGGACGTGAACACTGAAGCTTTCTTT

abundance: many
j_gene: TRBJ1-1
d_gene: -
len: 13
v_gene: TRBV29-1
CDR3aa: CSALRELNTEAFF
CDR3nt: TGCAGCGCCCTTAGGGAATTGAACACTGAAGCTTTCTTT

abundance: -
j_gene: TRBJ2-7
d_gene: TRBD1
len: 14
v_gene: TRBV12-3/TRBV12-4
CDR3aa: CASSGQGGFYEQYF
CDR3nt: TGTGCCAGCAGTGGACAGGGGGGCTTCTACGAGCAGTACTTC

abundance: few
j_gene: TRBJ2-2
d_gene: -
len: 16
v_gene: TRBV9
CDR3aa: CASSFYTQARTGELFF
CDR3nt: TGTGCCAGCAGCTTCTACACTCAGGCAAGGACCGGGGAGCTGTTTTTT

abundance: -
j_gene: TRBJ1-2
d_gene: -
len: 12
v_gene: TRBV12-3/TRBV12-4
CDR3aa: CASSPQSYGYTF
CDR3nt: TGTGCCAGCAGTCCACAGAGCTATGGCTACACCTTC

abundance: few
j_gene: TRBJ2-1
d_gene: -
len: 15
v_gene: TRBV7-8
CDR3aa: CASSPRSGVRYEQFF
CDR3nt: TGTGCCAGCAGCCCTAGGTCAGGAGTTCGCTATGAGCAGTTCTTC

abundance: -
j_gene: TRBJ2-7
d_gene: TRBD1
len: 15
v_gene: TRBV12-3/TRBV12-4
CDR3aa: CASSPFRGISYEQYF
CDR3nt: TGTGCCAGCAGTCCCTTCAGGGGGATTAGCTACGAGCAGTACTTC

abundance: -
j_gene: TRBJ1-1
d_gene: -
len: 17
v_gene: TRBV5-6
CDR3aa: CASSTGDRDAFDTEAFF
CDR3nt: TGTGCCAGCAGCACGGGAGACCGGGACGCCTTTGACACTGAAGCTTTCTTT

abundance: -
j_gene: TRBJ2-1
d_gene: TRBD2
len: 14
v_gene: TRBV5-5
CDR3aa: CASSTGGQYNEQFF
CDR3nt: TGTGCCAGCAGCACGGGGGGGCAGTACAATGAGCAGTTCTTC

abundance: many
j_gene: TRBJ2-6
d_gene: -
len: 17
v_gene: TRBV12-3/TRBV12-4
CDR3aa: CASSLPLGLGGANVLTF
CDR3nt: TGTGCCAGCAGTTTACCGTTAGGGTTGGGTGGGGCCAACGTCCTGACTTTC

abundance: few
j_gene: TRBJ2-6
d_gene: -
len: 14
v_gene: TRBV20-1
CDR3aa: CSARTEAGANVLTF
CDR3nt: TGCAGTGCCCGGACAGAGGCTGGGGCCAACGTCCTGACTTTC

abundance: -
j_gene: TRBJ2-3
d_gene: -
len: 18
v_gene: TRBV9
CDR3aa: CASSVADSYFFSTDTQYF
CDR3nt: TGTGCCAGCAGCGTAGCCGATAGCTACTTCTTTAGCACAGATACGCAGTATTTT

abundance: -
j_gene: TRBJ2-2
d_gene: -
len: 18
v_gene: TRBV27
CDR3aa: CASSFLPPLRGNTGELFF
CDR3nt: TGTGCCAGCAGTTTTCTTCCCCCACTTAGGGGGAACACCGGGGAGCTGTTTTTT

abundance: -
j_gene: TRBJ2-7
d_gene: TRBD2
len: 17
v_gene: TRBV10-3
CDR3aa: CAISEYSRGLAAYEQYF
CDR3nt: TGTGCCATCAGTGAGTATAGTCGGGGACTAGCGGCTTACGAGCAGTACTTC

abundance: many
j_gene: TRBJ2-1
d_gene: TRBD2
len: 16
v_gene: TRBV20-1
CDR3aa: CSARDLLAGGAIEQFF
CDR3nt: TGCAGTGCTAGAGATTTATTGGCCGGGGGGGCGATTGAGCAGTTCTTC

abundance: -
j_gene: TRBJ2-5
d_gene: -
len: 13
v_gene: TRBV28
CDR3aa: CASSLGTIASQYF
CDR3nt: TGTGCCAGCAGTTTGGGGACCATCGCTAGCCAGTACTTC

abundance: few
j_gene: TRBJ1-1
d_gene: -
len: 11
v_gene: TRBV18
CDR3aa: CASSPMNEAFF
CDR3nt: TGTGCCAGCTCACCTATGAATGAAGCTTTCTTT

abundance: -
j_gene: TRBJ2-3
d_gene: -
len: 15
v_gene: TRBV7-9
CDR3aa: CASSWDKLSTDTQYF
CDR3nt: TGTGCCAGCAGCTGGGACAAGCTGAGCACAGATACGCAGTATTTT

abundance: many
j_gene: TRBJ2-1
d_gene: -
len: 14
v_gene: TRBV10-3
CDR3aa: CAIQQGFGLHEQFF
CDR3nt: TGTGCCATTCAGCAGGGATTTGGTTTGCATGAGCAGTTCTTC

abundance: -
j_gene: TRBJ2-5
d_gene: -
len: 17
v_gene: TRBV27
CDR3aa: CASSPIITGIGRETQYF
CDR3nt: TGTGCCAGCAGTCCGATAATCACCGGGATTGGGAGGGAGACCCAGTACTTC

abundance: many
j_gene: TRBJ2-1
d_gene: TRBD1
len: 19
v_gene: TRBV29-1
CDR3aa: CSVAGRGHGGRPTYNEQFF
CDR3nt: TGCAGCGTTGCTGGCAGGGGGCATGGAGGGCGACCAACCTACAATGAGCAGTTCTTC

abundance: -
j_gene: TRBJ2-3
d_gene: TRBD2
len: 20
v_gene: TRBV18
CDR3aa: CASSPRRGTSGDRHTDTQYF
CDR3nt: TGTGCCAGCTCACCACGAAGGGGGACTAGCGGGGACCGACACACAGATACGCAGTATTTT

abundance: once
j_gene: TRBJ2-5
d_gene: TRBD2
len: 16
v_gene: TRBV3-1
CDR3aa: CASSQFLAGDQETQYF
CDR3nt: TGTGCCAGCAGCCAATTCCTAGCGGGGGACCAAGAGACCCAGTACTTC

abundance: -
j_gene: TRBJ2-5
d_gene: -
len: 14
v_gene: TRBV18
CDR3aa: CASSPLRSRETQYF
CDR3nt: TGTGCCAGCTCACCCCTACGGTCCCGAGAGACCCAGTACTTC

abundance: -
j_gene: TRBJ2-1
d_gene: TRBD2
len: 14
v_gene: TRBV20-1
CDR3aa: CSAMVTSGTHEQFF
CDR3nt: TGCAGTGCTATGGTGACTAGCGGGACCCATGAGCAGTTCTTC

abundance: few
j_gene: TRBJ1-6
d_gene: TRBD1
len: 15
v_gene: TRBV10-3
CDR3aa: CAISDQDRVNSPLHF
CDR3nt: TGTGCCATCAGTGATCAAGACAGGGTAAATTCACCCCTCCACTTT

abundance: few
j_gene: TRBJ2-6
d_gene: -
len: 14
v_gene: TRBV25-1
CDR3aa: CASQEGSGANVLTF
CDR3nt: TGTGCCAGCCAGGAGGGCTCTGGGGCCAACGTCCTGACTTTC

abundance: many
j_gene: TRBJ2-3
d_gene: -
len: 14
v_gene: TRBV7-9
CDR3aa: CASSLSGSTDTQYF
CDR3nt: TGCGCCAGCAGCTTAAGCGGTAGCACAGATACGCAGTATTTT

abundance: few
j_gene: TRBJ1-1
d_gene: TRBD1
len: 17
v_gene: TRBV4-3
CDR3aa: CASSQDAGTGSNTEAFF
CDR3nt: TGCGCCAGCAGCCAAGATGCAGGGACAGGGAGTAACACTGAAGCTTTCTTT

abundance: -
j_gene: TRBJ2-1
d_gene: TRBD2
len: 16
v_gene: TRBV3-1
CDR3aa: CASSQGLIAGYNEQFF
CDR3nt: TGTGCCAGCAGCCAAGGATTAATAGCGGGATACAATGAGCAGTTCTTC

abundance: few
j_gene: TRBJ1-1
d_gene: -
len: 13
v_gene: TRBV28
CDR3aa: CASSAYRNTEAFF
CDR3nt: TGTGCCAGCAGTGCCTACAGGAACACTGAAGCTTTCTTT

abundance: few
j_gene: TRBJ2-7
d_gene: -
len: 14
v_gene: TRBV5-1
CDR3aa: CASSSSSTLYEQYF
CDR3nt: TGCGCCAGCAGCAGCTCTAGCACCCTTTACGAGCAGTACTTC

abundance: -
j_gene: TRBJ2-5
d_gene: TRBD1
len: 15
v_gene: TRBV12-3/TRBV12-4
CDR3aa: CASSLYRGMQETQYF
CDR3nt: TGTGCCAGCAGTTTATACAGGGGGATGCAAGAGACCCAGTACTTC

abundance: -
j_gene: TRBJ2-3
d_gene: -
len: 17
v_gene: TRBV7-9
CDR3aa: CASSYPLEPGGTDTQYF
CDR3nt: TGTGCCAGCAGCTACCCCTTGGAACCCGGGGGCACAGATACGCAGTATTTT

abundance: few
j_gene: TRBJ2-7
d_gene: -
len: 12
v_gene: TRBV28
CDR3aa: CASSFPSREQYF
CDR3nt: TGTGCCAGCAGTTTTCCGAGCAGGGAGCAGTACTTC

abundance: many
j_gene: TRBJ1-2
d_gene: -
len: 11
v_gene: TRBV6-5
CDR3aa: CASSSVGGYTF
CDR3nt: TGTGCCAGCAGTTCTGTTGGAGGCTACACCTTC